The entry below describes one TCR beta chain. In TCRdb, the PCR reads were re-called with MiXCR into one record per CDR3 protein. The sample records 460,000 or so distinct CDR3 sequences, 20% to 25% being singletons. Germline loops: CDR1 LNHDA, CDR2 SQIVND (reference sequence). This CDR3 has 15 residues. V lost 9 bases and J lost 7; bases outside the gene matches: 9. Naive CD8 T cells were FACS-sorted by CD8+CD4-CCR7+CD45RA+ markers. These data come from a study of molecular identifiers for immune sequencing clone quantification. The material sequenced was naive CD8+ T cells from blood, with Jurkat cell RNA spiked in. Subset specified: FACS-sorted CD8+CD4-CCR7+CD45RA+ naive T cells. The rearrangement uses TRBV19 and TRBJ1-6, with 10 bases matching TRBD1. This TCR came from a human donor in good health. Some libraries in this study had Jurkat cell RNA spiked in. The CDR3 sequence is CASGQGGRSNSPLHF. Here the CDR3 DNA reads TGTGCCAGCGGACAGGGGGGCCGATCGAATTCACCCCTCCACTTT.